This T cell receptor (beta chain) comes out of a study of T cell responses to AZD1222 COVID-19 vaccine. Study observations and caveats: Donor demographics were predominantly white British with a female majority; clonal diversity may be underestimated.

As concerns this clone: The antigen is not known.

Some clones are missing from TCRdb's copy, which holds only in-frame ones; the method was immunoSEQ multiplex PCR. The sample records 150,000 to 200,000 clones, about 91% being singletons. The CDR3 runs to 13 residues. Looked up from germline, CDR1 is LGHDT and CDR2 is YNNKEL (reference sequence). Trimming cost V 6 bases and J 1 base, with 9 bases left between them. The source was peripheral blood, collected on day 0 of AZD1222 vaccination. The sequence derives from an adult in good health. The V and J genes are TRBV3-1 (or the pseudogene TRBV3-2) and TRBJ1-1; D is perhaps TRBD1 (6 bases). CDR3 DNA sequence: TGTGCCAGCAGGTACAGGGAGAACACTGAAGCTTTCTTT. Its translation: CASRYRENTEAFF.